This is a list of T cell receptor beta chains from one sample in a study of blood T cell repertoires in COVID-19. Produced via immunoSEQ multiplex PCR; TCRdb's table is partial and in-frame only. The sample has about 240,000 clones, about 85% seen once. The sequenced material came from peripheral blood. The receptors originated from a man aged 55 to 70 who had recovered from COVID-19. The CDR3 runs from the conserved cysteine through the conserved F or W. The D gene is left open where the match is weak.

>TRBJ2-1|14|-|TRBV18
CASSPVQSYNEQFF
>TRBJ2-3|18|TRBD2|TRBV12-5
CASGPPGGRAPSTDTQYF
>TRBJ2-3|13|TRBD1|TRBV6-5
CANRQGATDTQYF
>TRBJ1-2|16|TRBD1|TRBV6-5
CASSYSNRDRTYGYTF
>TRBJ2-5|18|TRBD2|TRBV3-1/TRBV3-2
CASSPQTSGAFGGETQYF
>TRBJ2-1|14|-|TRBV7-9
CASSFRTWGDEQFF
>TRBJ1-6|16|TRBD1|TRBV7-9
CASSLAQVQGISPLHF
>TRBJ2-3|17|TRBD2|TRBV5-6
CASSLGLAGASTDTQYF
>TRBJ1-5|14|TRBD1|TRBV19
CASSRGDRNQPQHF
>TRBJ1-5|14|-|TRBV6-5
CASRRTARDQPQHF
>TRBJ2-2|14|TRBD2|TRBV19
CASSSGRDTGELFF
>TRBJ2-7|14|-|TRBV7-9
CASSLLGRGDEQYF
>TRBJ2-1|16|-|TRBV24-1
CATSDSTGRSYNEQFF
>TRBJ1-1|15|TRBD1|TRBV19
CASRKKTGKNTEAFF
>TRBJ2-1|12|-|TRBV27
CASSSRASPQFF
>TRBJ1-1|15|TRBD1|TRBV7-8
CASSLRGQVNTEAFF
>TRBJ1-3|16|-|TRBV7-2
CASSLKGVASGNTIYF
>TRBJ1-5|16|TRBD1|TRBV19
CASSGTGFAVNQPQHF
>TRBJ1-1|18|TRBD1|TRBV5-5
CASSLGDRVIGRNTEAFF
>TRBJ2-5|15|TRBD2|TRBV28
CASSLRSGGQETQYF
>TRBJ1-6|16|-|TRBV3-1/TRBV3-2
CASSLNGQRHNSPLHF
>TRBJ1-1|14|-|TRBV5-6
CASSLVQRNTEAFF
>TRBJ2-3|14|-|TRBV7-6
CASSSRTSTDTQYF
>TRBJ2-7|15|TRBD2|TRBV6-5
CASTFIAGANYEQYF
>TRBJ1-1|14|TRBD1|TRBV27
CASSDYRGNTEAFF
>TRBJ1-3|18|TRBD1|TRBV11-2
CASRPGTGQGGPGNTIYF
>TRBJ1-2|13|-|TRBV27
CASSLTGGYGYTF
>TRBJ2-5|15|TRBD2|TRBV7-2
CASSLGGGAGETQYF
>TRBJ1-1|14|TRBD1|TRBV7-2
CASSSQGGGTEAFF
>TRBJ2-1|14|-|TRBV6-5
CASSTGISYNEQFF
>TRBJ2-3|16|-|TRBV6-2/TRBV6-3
CASSFNRAPLTDTQYF
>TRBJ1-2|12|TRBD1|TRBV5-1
CASSSQGMGYTF
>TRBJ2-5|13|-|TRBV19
CASSIRERETQYF
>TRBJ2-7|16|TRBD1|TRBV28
CASSRPRDRVSYEQYF
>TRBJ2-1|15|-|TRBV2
CASSEEKFRGSEQFF
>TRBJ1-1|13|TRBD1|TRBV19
CASSNGQGAEAFF
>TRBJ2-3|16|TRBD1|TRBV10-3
CAITRDSTRSTDTQYF
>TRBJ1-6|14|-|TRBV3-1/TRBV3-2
CASRLLTRESPLHF
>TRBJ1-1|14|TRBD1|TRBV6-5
CASSYQTGYTEAFF
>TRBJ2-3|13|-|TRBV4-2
CASSQRYTDTQYF
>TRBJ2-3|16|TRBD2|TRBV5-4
CASSSRQRGGTDTQYF
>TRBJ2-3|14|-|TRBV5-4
CASSSDLHTDTQYF
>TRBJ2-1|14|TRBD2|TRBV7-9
CASSFLAGVVEQFF
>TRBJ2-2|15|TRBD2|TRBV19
CASSASGGYTGELFF
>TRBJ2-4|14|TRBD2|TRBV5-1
CASSSGTRGNIQYF
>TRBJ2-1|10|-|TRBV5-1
CAREGGEQFF
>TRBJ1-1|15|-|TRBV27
CASSLRRDANTEAFF
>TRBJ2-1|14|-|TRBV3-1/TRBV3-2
CASSTRTGTSSQFF
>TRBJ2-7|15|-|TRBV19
CASSIGIRGTYEQYF
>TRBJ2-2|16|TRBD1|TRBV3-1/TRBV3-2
CASSQDQTGIRGELFF
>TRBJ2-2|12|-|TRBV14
CASSRGAGELFF
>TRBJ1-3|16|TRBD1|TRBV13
CASSLIGTASGNTIYF
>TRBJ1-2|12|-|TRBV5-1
CASSPGSYGYTF
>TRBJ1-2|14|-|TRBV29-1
CSVTSDDRIYGYTF